These 14 T cell receptor beta chains share one sample of origin, sequenced in a study of T cell responses to AZD1222 COVID-19 vaccine (dated by TCRdb to about 2021). The receptor library was made with the immunoSEQ multiplex PCR assay. The clones in this table, taken by TCRdb from immuneACCESS, are in-frame only. Not every clone is retained; where verified, under half of the shortfall comes from an unresolved V gene, and the cause of the rest is unknown. This sample has around 140,000 clones in its table, and about 91% of those were observed once. The ten largest clonotypes hold 1.4% of the sample. The sample's time point label, decoded: baseline before first vaccination. The sample here was peripheral blood, taken on day 0 of AZD1222 vaccination. The receptors here all came from an adult in good health.

This sequence joins TRBV5-8 and TRBJ1-5; 9 bases line up with TRBD1. J lost 5 bases, V lost 4 bases, and 7 bases had no gene match. CDR1 and CDR2 (germline): SGHTS, YDEGEE. The CDR3 is 15 amino acids. The CDR3 is CASSPGTGIHQPQHF. The CDR3 DNA reads as TGTGCCAGCAGCCCCGGGACAGGGATCCATCAGCCCCAGCATTTT. Combining the CDR3 with reference TRBV5-8 and TRBJ1-5 gives the whole variable domain EAGVTQSPTHLIKTRGQQATLRCSPISGHTSVYWYQQALGLGLQFLLWYDEGEERNRGNFPPRFSGRQFPNYSSELNVNALELEDSALYLCASSPGTGIHQPQHFGDGTRLSIL.

The gene calls are TRBV6-5 and TRBJ1-2, with D possibly TRBD1 on 6 matching bases. The CDR3 is made up of 14 amino acids. Deletions cut 7 bases from V and 12 bases from J, with 24 bases between. Germline V gene lookup returns CDR1 MNHEY and CDR2 SVGAGI. CDR3 DNA sequence: TGTGCCAGCACGATAAAGGGTTGGTGGGACATTCACACCTTC. Translated, it gives CASTIKGWWDIHTF.

This clone was detected only once. This chain links TRBV6-6 with TRBJ1-1; D unresolved. V was trimmed by 0 bases and J by 5 bases, leaving 13 bases between them. Germline CDR1 MNHNY, CDR2 SVGAGI (reference sequence). This CDR3 has 15 residues. The CDR3 DNA follows: TGTGCCAGCAGTTACTCTTCTCATGGCCAGACTGAAGCTTTCTTT. It yields the protein CASSYSSHGQTEAFF.

This chain's CDR3 is CAWNSGTSGSHEQFF. CDR3 nucleotide sequence: TGTGCCTGGAACTCCGGGACTAGCGGGAGCCATGAGCAGTTCTTC. The chain links TRBV30 to TRBJ2-1; 14 bases map to TRBD2. The CDR3 is 15 amino acids. CDR1 and CDR2 from the germline V gene are GTSNPN and SVGIG (reference sequence). V dropped 4 bases and J dropped 8; count of bases not matched to a gene: 7.

J is TRBJ2-5 and V is TRBV4-3; no firm D call. V lost 4 bases and J lost 0, with 12 bases in between. From germline, CDR1 is LGHNA and CDR2 YSLEER. The CDR3 is made up of 15 amino acids. CDR3 in DNA: TGCGCCAGCAGCCCCCAGGCAGGCGACCAAGAGACCCAGTACTTC. Translated, it gives CASSPQAGDQETQYF.

The rearrangement links TRBV6-5 to TRBJ1-6; no firm D call. V was trimmed by 0 bases and J by 7 bases, leaving 13 bases between them. CDR1 is MNHEY, CDR2 SVGAGI, per germline. The length of the CDR3 is 16 residues. The CDR3 DNA sequence: TGTGCCAGCAGTTACTCGGCAGGCTTGAGAAATTCACCCCTCCACTTT. Encoded protein: CASSYSAGLRNSPLHF.

V and J are TRBV5-4 and TRBJ2-3, with 8 bases identical to TRBD1. This CDR3 is 18 amino acids long. Germline values: CDR1 SGHNT, CDR2 YYREEE (reference sequence). Trimming cost V 4 bases and J 3 bases; bases outside gene matches: 16. CDR3: CASSRPSLYRGMTDTQYF. CDR3 coding DNA: TGTGCCAGCAGCCGGCCTAGCCTCTACAGGGGGATGACAGATACGCAGTATTTT. Supplemented by reference TRBV5-4 and TRBJ2-3, the full variable domain reads ETGVTQSPTHLIKTRGQQVTLRCSSQSGHNTVSWYQQALGQGPQFIFQYYREEENGRGNFPPRFSGLQFPNYSSELNVNALELDDSALYLCASSRPSLYRGMTDTQYFGPGTRLTVL.

The rearrangement links TRBV6-2 or TRBV6-3 to TRBJ1-5; unclear D gene. Per the germline V gene, CDR1 is MNHEY and CDR2 is SVGEGT. The CDR3 contains 17 residues. V was shortened by 2 bases and J by 5 bases, with 19 bases between the two germline ends. Here the CDR3 DNA reads TGTGCCAGCAGTTACCTCCTCGGGGAAGGTGGCCATCAGCCCCAGCATTTT. Amino acids: CASSYLLGEGGHQPQHF.

The chain uses TRBV6-6 and TRBJ1-2; 9 bases fit TRBD1. The CDR3 contains 15 residues. CDR1 MNHNY and CDR2 SVGAGI come from the germline V gene (reference sequence). J lost 3 bases, V lost 7 bases, and 9 bases had no gene match. The CDR3 protein is CASTLRTGDHYGYTF. In DNA form, the CDR3 reads TGTGCCAGCACTTTACGGACAGGGGACCACTATGGCTACACCTTC.

The J gene is TRBJ2-7, the V gene TRBV5-6; 13 bases agree with TRBD2. Trimming at V came to 4 bases and at J to 6 bases, leaving 16 bases not matched to a gene. Germline assignment: CDR1 SGHDT and CDR2 YYEEEE. The CDR3 is 18 amino acids. The CDR3 coding sequence is TGTGCCAGCAGCCCGGGACTAGCGGGAAACTTATTCGGGAGCGAGCAGTACTTC. This codes for CASSPGLAGNLFGSEQYF.

The J gene is TRBJ1-5, the V gene TRBV10-1; unclear D gene. The CDR3 contains 13 residues. The V end was cut by 8 bases, the J end by 5 bases, with 13 bases between. Germline CDR1 and CDR2: WNHNN and SYGVQD (reference sequence). CDR3 protein: CASDTVKDQPQHF. CDR3 bases: TGCGCCAGCGATACCGTTAAGGATCAGCCCCAGCATTTT.

This sequence joins TRBV7-2 and TRBJ2-1, with 14 bases lining up with TRBD2. V gave up 5 bases and J gave up 3 bases; unmatched junction bases: 3. There are 16 residues in the CDR3. Germline V CDR1 and CDR2: SGHTA, FQGNSA. CDR3 residues: CASSVGTSGGYNEQFF. The CDR3, as DNA: TGTGCCAGCAGCGTAGGGACTAGCGGGGGCTACAATGAGCAGTTCTTC.

V is TRBV28 and J is TRBJ2-2, with D uncertain. This CDR3 is built from 12 residues. V lost 2 bases, J lost 6 bases, and 4 bases lay in between. Germline CDR1 MDHEN, CDR2 SYDVKM. CDR3 amino acids: CASSLGAGELFF. CDR3 coding DNA: TGTGCCAGCAGTTTAGGGGCCGGGGAGCTGTTTTTT.

The chain has TRBV7-6 and TRBJ2-1; D is unclear. This CDR3 has 17 amino acids. Germline V CDR1 and CDR2: SGHVS, FNYEAQ. Between the trimmed V and J ends, which lost 1 base and 2 bases, there was a span of 15 bases. The CDR3 loop is CASSLGAWDYTYNEQFF. The DNA for the CDR3 is TGTGCCAGCAGCTTAGGGGCCTGGGATTACACCTACAATGAGCAGTTCTTC.